This paragraph reports one TCR beta chain. Its antigen is unknown. Per-base quality was not reported, and no clone a single base away is much larger than it. TCRbeta CDR3 regions were amplified from genomic DNA by means of the immunoSEQ Assay, a bias-controlled multiplex PCR. Processing in the source paper ran as follows. The number of nucleated cells in each sample was estimated by amplification of reference gene primers within the assay. To quantify the absolute abundance of each unique TCRbeta CDR3 rearrangement, sequence reads were collapsed and filtered. For each sample, productive Simpson clonality was calculated as the square root of Simpson's diversity index over productive rearrangements. TCRdb provides this immuneACCESS table in a form limited to in-frame rearrangements. Some clones are lacking; in checked studies, under half of them reflect an unresolved V gene, and why the rest are absent is not known. V and J calls and clone size are copied from that table; D and trimming were computed from the DNA. The sample has roughly 400,000 clones on record, around 87% of them singletons. 10% of the sample is taken by the ten largest.

V was cut back by 3 bases and J by 4 bases, leaving a gap of 13 bases between them. The germline V gene yields MNHNS for CDR1 and SASEGT for CDR2. Reading from cysteine to phenylalanine, the CDR3 counts 16 amino acids. Just the 48-base CDR3 DNA is kept, in frame starting at base 1. These data are taken from a study of blood T cell repertoires in COVID-19 (dated by TCRdb to between 2020 and 2021). Concerning the study at large: Collaborator samples came from the United States, Italy and Spain and covered acute and convalescent phases of COVID-19. The material from the prospective study consisted of cDNA or gDNA derived from T cells, B-cell-depleted T cells, or PBMCs. Subjects who had been exposed to COVID-19, were actively infected with it, or had recovered from it provided the deeply sampled blood TCRbeta repertoires that made up the dataset. A freely available public database, intended as a resource for researchers studying the immune response to SARS-CoV-2, is where the repertoires were released. Samples came from the ongoing ImmuneRACE study (first 160 participants) plus 1,254 subjects from 6 global collaborators. A de-identified subject ID, COVID-19 status, age in years and sex were almost always included in the sample metadata. Where available, HLA class I and class II types were obtained from metadata supplied by the sample provider rather than from assay-based typing.

Here is what the overall study found, with its caveats: Clinical and demographic metadata were provided uncurated, with the amount varying by source and participant.

Participants in the prospective study were aged about 18 to 95 years, lived in 20 to 25 United States geographic areas, and enrolled through a virtual design. In the prospective study, cohorts were assigned on the basis of participant-reported clinical history obtained from a screening survey and a study questionnaire. Recovered participants in ImmuneRACE Cohort 3 were defined as having two consecutive negative NP/OP PCR tests, clearance from a healthcare professional, or resolution of symptoms. Mobile phlebotomists in the prospective study collected whole blood, serum and a nasopharyngeal or oropharyngeal swab from every participant. Prospective study participants could optionally give additional blood draws and questionnaires over an approximately 2-month period. Prospective study blood samples were shipped either frozen or at room temperature before DNA extraction.

The V and J segments used are TRBV6-1 and TRBJ1-6, and perhaps TRBD1 as D gene, on 6 matching bases. The TCR comes from a woman in her 50s who had recovered from COVID-19. The sequencing sample was made of PBMCs or T cells enriched from blood (not recorded which). The CDR3: CASSETGTGYNSPLHF. Read as DNA, the sequence is TGTGCCAGCAGTGAGACAGGCACAGGTTATAATTCACCCCTCCACTTT.